One sample yielded the 21 T cell receptor beta chains listed below, sequenced in a study of Graves' ophthalmopathy and Graves' hyperthyroidism (dated by TCRdb to the late 2010s). The listed sequencing device is Illumina HiSeq 2000. For repertoire sequencing, the TCR beta CDR3 regions were amplified from RNA transcripts. The first round of RT-PCR was done with HTBI primers and the Qiagen OneStep RT-PCR kit, and was followed by a second round of multiplex PCR, then size selection and purification. TCRdb reanalyzed the raw reads on its own, using fastp at Q25 for trimming and MiXCR for clone calling, and kept in-frame beta chains. For every CDR3 protein sequence, its rows merge into one entry that carries the most common genes and DNA. This sample lists approximately 1.2 million distinct CDR3 sequences; 35% to 45% were detected once. The biggest ten clones account for over 8.5% of the sample. Input material: peripheral blood or thyroid tissue (not recorded which). The receptors shown here come from an adult man with Graves' hyperthyroidism.

This clonotype was recorded at least ten times. The J gene is TRBJ2-2, the V gene TRBV7-8; D remains unclear. Germline V gene lookup returns CDR1 SGHVS and CDR2 FQNEAQ. This CDR3 has 13 residues. The V end was cut by 4 bases, the J end by 6 bases, with 9 bases between. CDR3 in amino acids: CASSSAGPGELFF. The CDR3 DNA sequence: TGTGCCAGCAGCTCCGCCGGGCCCGGGGAGCTGTTTTTT.

About this clonotype: A much larger clone differs by one base, so this may be a read error. The chain couples TRBV5-8 to TRBJ1-1; no clear D. From germline, CDR1 is SGHTS and CDR2 YDEGEE. The CDR3 consists of 10 residues. The chain's CDR3 is CANSFYWMLF. CDR3 DNA sequence: TGTGCCAACAGCTTCTATTGGATGCTCTTT.

The chain recombines TRBV19 with TRBJ2-3, with unresolved D. CDR3 length: 13 amino acids. Germline V gene lookup returns CDR1 LNHDA and CDR2 SQIVND (reference sequence). V shed 5 bases and J shed 4 bases, with 10 bases lying between them. In nucleotides, the CDR3 is TGTGCCAGTAGTCTCACTAAGGCAGATACGCAGTATTTT. Translated: CASSLTKADTQYF.

The chain has TRBV10-2 and TRBJ1-1; the D gene is possibly TRBD1 (5 bases). Germline V gene data show CDR1 as WSHSY and CDR2 as SAAADI. This CDR3 has 14 residues. With 5 bases removed from V and 6 bases from J, the gap between germline ends came to 16 bases. This CDR3 reads CASSPGAGRAEAFF. The CDR3 region has the DNA TGCGCCAGCAGTCCTGGGGCGGGTAGGGCTGAAGCTTTCTTT.

V and J are TRBV4-2 and TRBJ2-7; D remains unclear. V lost 3 bases and J 3 bases, leaving 9 bases between the germline ends. The CDR3 spans 13 residues. From germline, CDR1 is LGHNA and CDR2 YNFKEQ. The CDR3 here is CASSQTTLYEQYF. The CDR3 DNA follows: TGTGCCAGCAGCCAGACGACTCTCTACGAGCAGTACTTC.

This clonotype was counted at least ten times. The chain uses TRBV19 and TRBJ2-7, with unresolved D. V lost 11 bases and J 7 bases, leaving 18 bases between the germline ends. Germline CDR1 and CDR2: LNHDA and SQIVND (reference sequence). The CDR3 contains 12 residues. CDR3 sequence reads: CASQRATGEQYF. For the CDR3, the DNA is TGTGCCTCCCAAAGGGCGACGGGTGAGCAGTACTTC.

This clonotype was seen only once. The chain carries TRBV10-2 and TRBJ2-6; D unresolved. From germline, CDR1 is WSHSY and CDR2 SAAADI. The CDR3 has 16 amino acids. The germline V and J ends were trimmed by 0 bases and 2 bases, with 8 bases remaining between them. CDR3 loop: CASSESGMAGANVLTF. In nucleotides, the CDR3 is TGCGCCAGCAGTGAGTCAGGGATGGCTGGGGCCAACGTCCTGACTTTC.

This clonotype was observed many times. The chain recombines TRBV7-9 with TRBJ1-1; tentatively, D is TRBD1 (5 bases). CDR3 size: 16 residues. Germline CDR1 reads SEHNR; CDR2 reads FQNEAQ (reference sequence). V dropped 5 bases and J dropped 10 bases, with 26 bases sitting between them. The CDR3 nucleotides read TGTGCCAGCAGCCGTGAACCCATCCGCGGGGGGAAGTTAGCTTTCTTT. It codes for CASSREPIRGGKLAFF.

The V call is TRBV4-3, the J call TRBJ1-4; D remains unclear. CDR1 is LGHNA and CDR2 is YSLEER in the germline V gene. Trimming removed 2 bases at V and 3 bases at J, with 10 bases between. The CDR3 spans 15 residues. The chain's CDR3 is CASSQRRTANEKLFF. The DNA of the CDR3 is TGCGCCAGCAGCCAAAGGAGAACGGCTAATGAAAAACTGTTTTTT.

This chain links TRBV2 with TRBJ1-4; TRBD1 aligns across 7 bases. CDR1 and CDR2 (germline): SNHLY, FYNNEI. The junction had 6 bases not matched to a gene; V was cut back by 6 bases and J by 5 bases. The length of the CDR3 is 14 residues. The chain's CDR3 is CASSNRGLNEKLFF. The CDR3 DNA reads TGTGCCAGCAGCAACAGGGGTTTAAATGAAAAACTGTTTTTT. Supplemented by reference TRBV2 and TRBJ1-4, the full variable domain reads EPEVTQTPSHQVTQMGQEVILRCVPISNHLYFYWYRQILGQKVEFLVSFYNNEISEKSEIFDDQFSVERPDGSNFTLKIRSTKLEDSAMYFCASSNRGLNEKLFFGSGTQLSVL.

This clonotype has at least ten counts. V gene TRBV7-8 combines with J gene TRBJ2-7; 9 nucleotides align to TRBD1. V shed 1 base, J shed 7 bases, and the junction held 8 bases outside the gene matches. CDR3 length: 15 amino acids. From germline, CDR1 is SGHVS and CDR2 FQNEAQ. The CDR3 here is CASSLERDRAREQYF. CDR3 nucleotide sequence: TGTGCCAGCAGCTTAGAACGGGACAGGGCCCGGGAGCAGTACTTC. Complete variable domain (other parts from reference TRBV7-8 and TRBJ2-7): GAGVSQSPRYKVAKRGQDVALRCDPISGHVSLFWYQQALGQGPEFLTYFQNEAQLDKSGLPSDRFFAERPEGSVSTLKIQRTQQEDSAVYLCASSLERDRAREQYFGPGTRLTVT.

There are many counts of this clonotype. The V and J genes are TRBV29-1 and TRBJ2-7; the D gene is possibly TRBD2 (6 bases). CDR3 length equals 14 residues. From germline, CDR1 is SQVTM and CDR2 ANQGSEA. V lost 2 bases and J 4 bases, leaving 15 bases between the germline ends. The CDR3 spells CSVESRGLPYEQYF. The CDR3 nucleotides are TGCAGCGTTGAATCACGGGGACTCCCGTACGAGCAGTACTTC.

About this clonotype itself: Mismatch with germline at one junction end may stem from a read error. The chain combines TRBV19 with TRBJ2-5; 9 bases agree with TRBD1. The CDR3 is made up of 17 amino acids. CDR1 and CDR2 from the germline V gene are LNHDA and SQIVND (reference sequence). The CDR3 is CASSPVTGTGSREAQYF. The DNA for the CDR3 is TGTGCCAGTAGCCCGGTGACCGGGACAGGGTCAAGAGAGGCCCAGTACTTC. The full variable domain, completed using reference TRBV19 and TRBJ2-5, is DGGITQSPKYLFRKEGQNVTLSCEQNLNHDAMYWYRQDPGQGLRLIYYSQIVNDFQKGDIAEGYSVSREKKESFPLTVTSAQKNPTAFYLCASSPVTGTGSREAQYFGPGTRLLVL.

The rearrangement uses TRBV10-2 and TRBJ2-5; D possibly corresponds to TRBD1 (6 bases). Per germline, CDR1 WSHSY and CDR2 SAAADI. This CDR3 region has 15 residues. Trimming shortened V by 3 bases and J by 2 bases, and 13 bases separated the two germline ends. CDR3 loop: CASSDDAGQQETQYF. For the CDR3, the DNA is TGCGCCAGCAGTGACGACGCAGGACAGCAAGAGACCCAGTACTTC.

This clonotype has only a few counts. The V and J genes are TRBV29-1 and TRBJ1-2; possibly TRBD1 for D (5 bases). Deletions cut 6 bases from V and 4 bases from J, with 12 bases between. The CDR3 runs 12 residues. The V gene's germline CDR1 is SQVTM and CDR2 ANQGSEA. CDR3 DNA: TGCAGCGTCGCGGGGCAGGGCTATGGCTACACCTTC. It yields the protein CSVAGQGYGYTF.

The chain links TRBV9 to TRBJ1-5; TRBD1 aligns across 8 bases. Germline V gene lookup returns CDR1 SGDLS and CDR2 YYNGEE. This CDR3 has 13 amino acids. V was pared by 3 bases and J by 9 bases, with 5 bases of the junction left unmatched. The CDR3 DNA is TGTGCCAGCAGCGCACAGGGGGGGGGGCCCCAGCATTTT. Translating gives CASSAQGGGPQHF.

The chain couples TRBV10-3 to TRBJ2-7; D possibly corresponds to TRBD2 (5 bases). The J call may not be correct, given that the DNA end is closer to TRBJ2-1. The CDR3 is 13 amino acids. Germline CDR1 is ENHRY and CDR2 is SYGVKD. The CDR3 region has the DNA TGTGCCGCGGGTACGAGCTCCTACAATGAGCAGTTCTTC. Amino acids: CAAGTSSYNEQFF.

This clonotype was counted ten times or more. The J gene is TRBJ2-5, the V gene TRBV20-1; 10 bases are shared with TRBD2. Germline CDR1 and CDR2: DFQATT and SNEGSKA (reference sequence). There are 16 residues in the CDR3. V lost 6 bases to trimming and J lost 1 base; unmatched junction nucleotides: 11. The CDR3 DNA reads as TGCAGTGCGAGAAGGCGTCTAGCGGGAGCCCAAGAGACCCAGTACTTC. This codes for CSARRRLAGAQETQYF.

There are many counts of this clonotype. V usage is TRBV7-9 and J usage is TRBJ1-5, with D tentatively TRBD1 (6 bases). Between the trimmed V and J ends, which lost 0 bases and 3 bases, there was a span of 12 bases. The CDR3 covers 16 residues. Germline V gene data show CDR1 as SEHNR and CDR2 as FQNEAQ (reference sequence). The CDR3 reads CASSLAAAGDNQPQHF. Here the CDR3 DNA reads TGTGCCAGCAGCTTAGCGGCCGCAGGGGACAATCAGCCCCAGCATTTT.

The chain carries TRBV9 and TRBJ2-3, with D unclear. CDR3 length equals 16 residues. Trimming stripped 0 bases from V and 0 bases from J, with 11 bases between. Germline CDR1 is SGDLS and CDR2 is YYNGEE. The CDR3 loop reads CASSVAGISSTDTQYF. The CDR3 DNA reads as TGTGCCAGCAGCGTAGCCGGTATCTCTAGCACAGATACGCAGTATTTT. The whole variable domain, remainder taken from reference TRBV9 and TRBJ2-3, is DSGVTQTPKHLITATGQRVTLRCSPRSGDLSVYWYQQSLDQGLQFLIQYYNGEERAKGNILERFSAQQFPDLHSELNLSSLELGDSALYFCASSVAGISSTDTQYFGPGTRLTVL.

About this clonotype itself: A single base separates this from a much larger clone, so it may be a read error. This chain links TRBV7-9 with TRBJ1-3; 9 nucleotides line up with TRBD1. CDR3 length: 18 residues. With 4 bases clipped from V and 0 bases from J, the junction kept 10 bases outside the gene matches. Looked up from germline, CDR1 is SEHNR and CDR2 is FQNEAQ (reference sequence). The CDR3 loop reads CASSSVLGQGYSGNTIYF. DNA of the CDR3: TGTGCCAGCAGCTCAGTGTTGGGACAGGGATACTCTGGAAACACCATATATTTT.